This T cell receptor beta chain was captured by sequencing in a study of T cell responses to AZD1222 COVID-19 vaccine. General study points: Reportedly, nearly half of unique spike TCRs recognized epitopes outside B.1.351/B.1.1.7 mutations. Distributed over spike, vaccine-associated CD4 TCRs predominated at 160-218 and 743-854. Females made up more of the donors, who were largely white British, and clonal diversity may have come out too low.

From germline, CDR1 is SGHDN and CDR2 FVKESK. Trimming stripped 2 bases from V and 6 bases from J, with 11 bases between. The CDR3 extends over 13 amino acids. The repertoire was sequenced with immunoSEQ multiplex PCR; TCRdb's copy has only in-frame clones and lacks some. The sample has about 75,000 clones; around 87% are singletons. This clone has only a few counts. The antigen is unknown. Second-dose recipients at about 4 or about 12 weeks were treated as one pooled group. The sample in question was peripheral blood, obtained 28 days after the second AZD1222 dose. The genes are TRBV14 and TRBJ2-7, with D maybe TRBD1 (5 bases). The clonotype originates from an adult who received the AZD1222 COVID-19 vaccine. The CDR3 sequence: CASSQSHQGEQYF. In DNA, the CDR3 is TGTGCCAGCAGCCAAAGCCACCAGGGCGAGCAGTACTTC.